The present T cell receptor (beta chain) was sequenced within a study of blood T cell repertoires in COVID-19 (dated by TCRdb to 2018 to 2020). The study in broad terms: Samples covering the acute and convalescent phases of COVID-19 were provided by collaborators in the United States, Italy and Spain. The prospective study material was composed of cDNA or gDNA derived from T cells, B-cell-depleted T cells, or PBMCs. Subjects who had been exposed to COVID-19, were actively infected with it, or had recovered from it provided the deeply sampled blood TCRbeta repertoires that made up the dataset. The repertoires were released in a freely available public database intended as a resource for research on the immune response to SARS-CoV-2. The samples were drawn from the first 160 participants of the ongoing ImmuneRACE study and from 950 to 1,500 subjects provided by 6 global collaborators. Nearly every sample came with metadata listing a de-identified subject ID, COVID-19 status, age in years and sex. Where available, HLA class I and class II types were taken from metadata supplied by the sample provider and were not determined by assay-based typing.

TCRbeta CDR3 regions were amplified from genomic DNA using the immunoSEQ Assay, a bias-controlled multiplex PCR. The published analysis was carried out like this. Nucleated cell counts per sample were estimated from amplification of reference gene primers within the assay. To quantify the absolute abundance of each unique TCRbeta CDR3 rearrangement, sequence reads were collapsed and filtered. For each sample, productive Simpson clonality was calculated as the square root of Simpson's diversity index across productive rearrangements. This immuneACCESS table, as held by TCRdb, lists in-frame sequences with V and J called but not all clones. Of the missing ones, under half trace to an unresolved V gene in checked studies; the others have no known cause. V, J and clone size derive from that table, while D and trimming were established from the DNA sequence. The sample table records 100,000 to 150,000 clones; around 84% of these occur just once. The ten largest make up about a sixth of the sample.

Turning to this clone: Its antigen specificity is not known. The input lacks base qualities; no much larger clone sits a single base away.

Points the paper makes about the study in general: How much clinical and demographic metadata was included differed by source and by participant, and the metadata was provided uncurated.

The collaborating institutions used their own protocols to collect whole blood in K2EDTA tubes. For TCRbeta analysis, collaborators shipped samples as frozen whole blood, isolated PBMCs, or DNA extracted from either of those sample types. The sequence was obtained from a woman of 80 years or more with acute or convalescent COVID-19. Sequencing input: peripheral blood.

The nucleotide sequence reads as follows: TGTGCCAGCAGGCCGGGACAGGACTACGAGCAGTACTTC. Translated, it gives CASRPGQDYEQYF. Here the chain combines TRBV6-6 and TRBJ2-7, with 8 bases matching TRBD1. The germline V gene (reference sequence) yields MNHNY for CDR1 and SVGAGI for CDR2. The CDR3, from cysteine to phenylalanine, totals 13 residues. Only the CDR3 DNA is retained, 39 bases long and in frame from the first base. The V end gives up 6 bases and the J end 3 bases, leaving 4 bases in the junction not matched to a gene.